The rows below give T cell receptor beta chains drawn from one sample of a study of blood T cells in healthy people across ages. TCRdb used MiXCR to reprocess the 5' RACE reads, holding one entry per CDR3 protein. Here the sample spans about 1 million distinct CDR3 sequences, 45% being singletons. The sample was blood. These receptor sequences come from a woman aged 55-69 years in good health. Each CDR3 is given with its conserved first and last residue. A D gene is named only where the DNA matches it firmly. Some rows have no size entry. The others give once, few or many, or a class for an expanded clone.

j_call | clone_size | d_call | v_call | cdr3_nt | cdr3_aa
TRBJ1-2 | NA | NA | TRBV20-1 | TGCAGTGCTAGAGTAGTAGGGTTAGGTGGCTACACCTTC | CSARVVGLGGYTF
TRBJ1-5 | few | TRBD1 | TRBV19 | TGTGCCATTAGTATGGCACAGGGGAGGGCCTTGGGTCAGCCCCAGCATTTT | CAISMAQGRALGQPQHF
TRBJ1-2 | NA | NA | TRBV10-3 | TGTGCCATCAGAGGGTTTTCAGGAGTTGGCTACACCTTC | CAIRGFSGVGYTF
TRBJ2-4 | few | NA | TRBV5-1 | TGCGCCAGCAGCTTGGTCGTCGCAGAGCTGAGGGTGCAGTACTTC | CASSLVVAELRVQYF
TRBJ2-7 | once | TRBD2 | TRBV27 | TGTGCCAGCAGCCAGACTAGCGCGGACTCCTACGAGCAGTACTTC | CASSQTSADSYEQYF
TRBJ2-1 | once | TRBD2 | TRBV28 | TGTGCCAGCAGTTTATTGTCTAACCTAGCGGGAGAGCATGAGCAGTTCTTC | CASSLLSNLAGEHEQFF
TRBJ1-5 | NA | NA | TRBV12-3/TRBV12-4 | TGTGCCAGCAGCCCGAAACAGCCTAGCAATCAGCCCCAGCATTTT | CASSPKQPSNQPQHF
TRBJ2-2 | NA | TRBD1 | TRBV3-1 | TGTGCCAGCAACCAGGGGGAAACCGGGGAGCTGTTTTTT | CASNQGETGELFF
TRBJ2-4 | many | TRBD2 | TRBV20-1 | TGCAGTGCTAGGGCGGCGGGGGAAAACATTCAGTACTTC | CSARAAGENIQYF
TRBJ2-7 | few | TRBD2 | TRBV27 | TGTGCCAGCAGTTTATCAAGGACTAGCGGGACCGAGCAGTACTTC | CASSLSRTSGTEQYF
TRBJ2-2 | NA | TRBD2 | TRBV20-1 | TGCAGTGCTAGACAAGGCGGGGGTTTAAACACCGGGGAGCTGTTTTTT | CSARQGGGLNTGELFF
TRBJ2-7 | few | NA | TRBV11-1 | TGTGCCAGCAGCCCCGGACGTGGCGGATTCTACGAGCAGTACTTC | CASSPGRGGFYEQYF
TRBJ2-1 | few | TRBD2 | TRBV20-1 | TGCAGTACCTCCGGGACTAGCGGGAGGGGTGAGCAGTTCTTC | CSTSGTSGRGEQFF
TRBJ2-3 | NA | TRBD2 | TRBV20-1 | TGCAGTGCTAGAGATCTGGCTAGCGGGGGGGCTCTCTATACGCAGTATTTT | CSARDLASGGALYTQYF
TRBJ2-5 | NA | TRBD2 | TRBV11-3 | TGTGCCAGCAGCCGGGGACTAGCGTATCAAGAGACCCAGTACTTC | CASSRGLAYQETQYF
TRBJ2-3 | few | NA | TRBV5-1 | TGCGCCAGCAGCGAACCGGGGTCAGATACGCAGTATTTT | CASSEPGSDTQYF
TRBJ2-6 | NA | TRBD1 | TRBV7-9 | TGTGCCAGCAGCTTAGGAGGACAGGGTTTCCTCTCTGGGGCCAACGTCCTGACTTTC | CASSLGGQGFLSGANVLTF
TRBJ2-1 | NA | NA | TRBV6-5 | TGTGCCAGCCGAGCGCAGATAACATACAATGAGCAGTTCTTC | CASRAQITYNEQFF
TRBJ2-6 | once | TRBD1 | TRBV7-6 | TGTGCCAGCCTTGGGGACAGGGTGTCTGGGGCCAACGTCCTGACTTTC | CASLGDRVSGANVLTF
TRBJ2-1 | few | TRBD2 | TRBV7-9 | TGTGCCAGCAGCTTAGGTTGGCGGGAGGCCCAATCCTCCTACAATGAGCAGTTCTTC | CASSLGWREAQSSYNEQFF
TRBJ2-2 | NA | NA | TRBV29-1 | TGCAGCGTTGAAAGTGGGAGAGGGTTTGAATCGGGGGAGCTGTTTTTT | CSVESGRGFESGELFF
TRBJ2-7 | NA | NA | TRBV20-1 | TGCAGTGCTAGAGATCAAGTGGGAGCGGGTCCCTACGAGCAGTACTTC | CSARDQVGAGPYEQYF
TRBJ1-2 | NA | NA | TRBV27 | TGTGCCAGCAGTTTAGGTCCGAGGGGTAACTCTGGCTACACCTTC | CASSLGPRGNSGYTF
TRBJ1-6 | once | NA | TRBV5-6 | TGTGCCAGCAGCTTGGGCCCGGCGAGTAATTCACCCCTCCACTTT | CASSLGPASNSPLHF
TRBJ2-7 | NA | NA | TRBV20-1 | TGCAGTGCTAGAGATGGCTCCCTAGGTTCCTTCGAGCAGTACTTC | CSARDGSLGSFEQYF
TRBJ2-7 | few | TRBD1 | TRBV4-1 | TGCGCCAGCAGCCAAGACGCGGACAGGGCCTACGAGCAGTACTTC | CASSQDADRAYEQYF
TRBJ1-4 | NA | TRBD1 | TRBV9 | TGTGCCAGCAGCGCGGGGGGGGGACAGGGGGCTGAAAAACTGTTTTTT | CASSAGGGQGAEKLFF
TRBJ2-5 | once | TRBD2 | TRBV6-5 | TGTGCCAGCAGTCGGTGGCCTAGCGGGAGCCCAGAGACCCAGTACTTC | CASSRWPSGSPETQYF
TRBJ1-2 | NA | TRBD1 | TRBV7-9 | TGTGCCAGCAGCTCGAAGGGACAGGTCAAGGATGGCTACACCTTC | CASSSKGQVKDGYTF
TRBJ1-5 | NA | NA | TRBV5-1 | TGCGCCAGCAGCTTGCGACCCGGGGGCAATCAGCCCCAGCATTTT | CASSLRPGGNQPQHF
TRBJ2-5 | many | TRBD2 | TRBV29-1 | TGCAGCGTACCCGCACTAGCGGTCCAAGAGACCCAGTACTTC | CSVPALAVQETQYF
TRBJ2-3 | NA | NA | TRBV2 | TGTGCCAGCACCCTTCCAGGGTTAGATACGCAGTATTTT | CASTLPGLDTQYF
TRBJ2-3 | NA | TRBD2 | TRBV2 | TGTGCCAGCAGATTAGCGGGAGTAAGCACAGATACGCAGTATTTT | CASRLAGVSTDTQYF
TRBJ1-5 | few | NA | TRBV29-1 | TGCAGCGTTGGAGACGGGCAGCCCCAGCATTTT | CSVGDGQPQHF
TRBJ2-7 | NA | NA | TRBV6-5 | TGTGCCAGCAGTTACGAGCTGAGGGCCTACAATGAGCAGTACTTC | CASSYELRAYNEQYF
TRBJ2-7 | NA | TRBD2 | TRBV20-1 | TGCAGTGCTAGAGCCGCACTAGCGAAGAGCTCCTACGAGCAGTACTTC | CSARAALAKSSYEQYF
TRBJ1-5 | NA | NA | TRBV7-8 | TGTGCCAGCAGCTCCGCCGGGGTTATTGGGCAGCCCCAGCATTTT | CASSSAGVIGQPQHF
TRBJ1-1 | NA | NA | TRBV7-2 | TGTGCCAGCAGTTCCAGTCAGGGTACCGCTTTCTTT | CASSSSQGTAFF
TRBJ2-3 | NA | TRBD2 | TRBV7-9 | TGTGCCAGCAGCCCCGAACTAGCGGGAGTTGGAGATACGCAGTATTTT | CASSPELAGVGDTQYF
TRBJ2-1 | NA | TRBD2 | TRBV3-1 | TGTGCCAGCAGCCAAGAAAGAGCTAGCGGGAGTGGCGATGAGCAGTTCTTC | CASSQERASGSGDEQFF
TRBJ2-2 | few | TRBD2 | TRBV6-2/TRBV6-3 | TGTGCCTCCGTCCAGCCGGGAGGAGATGGGGAGCTGTTTTTT | CASVQPGGDGELFF
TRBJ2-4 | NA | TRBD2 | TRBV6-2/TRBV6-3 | TGTGCCAGCAGTTTTATTCCTTCCACTAGCGGGAGGGCTTGTAACATTCAGTACTTC | CASSFIPSTSGRACNIQYF
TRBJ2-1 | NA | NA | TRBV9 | TGTGCCAGCAGCGTACGTGGGGGCGCCTACAATGAGCAGTTCTTC | CASSVRGGAYNEQFF
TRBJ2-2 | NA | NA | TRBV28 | TGTGCCAGCAGTTTAACCGGGTCCGGGGAGCTGTTTTTT | CASSLTGSGELFF
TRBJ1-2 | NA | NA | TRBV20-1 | TGCAGTGCTAGTTACACGTCCTATGGCTACACCTTC | CSASYTSYGYTF
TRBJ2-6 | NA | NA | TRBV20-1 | TGCAGTGCTCCACCCCGGTCTGGGGCCAACGTCCTGACTTTC | CSAPPRSGANVLTF
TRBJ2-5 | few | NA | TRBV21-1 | TGTGCCAGCAGCAAAACCGCTGCGGGGCTGGCCGAGACCCAGTACTTC | CASSKTAAGLAETQYF
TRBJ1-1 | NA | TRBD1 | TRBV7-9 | TGTGCCAGCAGCTTAGGGGGCAGGGGGCTGGAGGGCACTGAAGCTTTCTTT | CASSLGGRGLEGTEAFF
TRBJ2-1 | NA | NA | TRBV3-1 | TGTGCCAGCAGCCCACCGACAGGTCTTGGCAATGAGCAGTTCTTC | CASSPPTGLGNEQFF
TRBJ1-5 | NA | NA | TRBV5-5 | TGTGCCAGCAGCTTACAGGGACATAGCAATCAGCCCCAGCATTTT | CASSLQGHSNQPQHF
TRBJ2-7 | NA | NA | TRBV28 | TGTGCCAGCAGTTTCGAGGAGCAGTACTTC | CASSFEEQYF
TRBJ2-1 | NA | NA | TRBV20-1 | TGCAGTGCTACCGGGACCCCAGGTAATGAGCAGTTCTTC | CSATGTPGNEQFF
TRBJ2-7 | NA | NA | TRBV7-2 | TGTGCCAGCAGCTTCATCGGTTGGGACGAGCAGTACTTC | CASSFIGWDEQYF